Listed below are T cell receptor beta chains from one sample, sequenced in a study of blood T cells in healthy people across ages. TCRdb re-called the 5' RACE reads with MiXCR, one entry per CDR3 protein. The repertoire includes 650,000 to 900,000 distinct CDR3 sequences, 60% to 80% of them detected once, and around 30% sits in the top ten. The sequencing sample was made of blood. The receptors originated from a man aged 30-40 years in good health. Each CDR3 is given with its conserved first and last residue. Fields, in order: J gene, D gene, clone size, V gene, CDR3 DNA, CDR3 protein. D genes are given only for firm matches. The size field is filled for only some rows; it gives once, few, many or a size class.

j_call: TRBJ1-5
d_call: NA
clone_size: NA
v_call: TRBV9
cdr3_nt: TGTGCCAGCAGCGTAGAAGGAAGGGGAGATCAGCCCCAGCATTTT
cdr3_aa: CASSVEGRGDQPQHF

j_call: TRBJ1-2
d_call: TRBD1
clone_size: NA
v_call: TRBV28
cdr3_nt: TGTGCCAGCAATCGTCCGGGACAGGGAGATAACTATGGCTACACCTTC
cdr3_aa: CASNRPGQGDNYGYTF

j_call: TRBJ2-5
d_call: NA
clone_size: few
v_call: TRBV27
cdr3_nt: TGTGCCAGCAGTTTACTAGGGCGGGAGACCCAGTACTTC
cdr3_aa: CASSLLGRETQYF

j_call: TRBJ2-3
d_call: TRBD1
clone_size: NA
v_call: TRBV29-1
cdr3_nt: TGCAGCGTTGAAGCGGGACAGGGGGCGGGTACGCAGTATTTT
cdr3_aa: CSVEAGQGAGTQYF

j_call: TRBJ2-7
d_call: NA
clone_size: many
v_call: TRBV7-9
cdr3_nt: TGTGCCAGCAGCCCCAATCAGTGGGGCTCTTACGAGCAGTACTTC
cdr3_aa: CASSPNQWGSYEQYF

j_call: TRBJ2-4
d_call: TRBD1
clone_size: few
v_call: TRBV12-3/TRBV12-4
cdr3_nt: TGTGCCAGCAGCCCATTCCGGGACAGGGGTGACATTCAGTACTTC
cdr3_aa: CASSPFRDRGDIQYF

j_call: TRBJ1-3
d_call: NA
clone_size: NA
v_call: TRBV7-8
cdr3_nt: TGTGCCAGCAGCTTAGTAGGGGCGCGCTCTGGAAACACCATATATTTT
cdr3_aa: CASSLVGARSGNTIYF

j_call: TRBJ2-7
d_call: TRBD2
clone_size: NA
v_call: TRBV4-3
cdr3_nt: TGCGCCAGCAGCCAAGATTTGCCGGGGGGACCTCACTACGAGCAGTACTTC
cdr3_aa: CASSQDLPGGPHYEQYF

j_call: TRBJ2-1
d_call: NA
clone_size: NA
v_call: TRBV3-1
cdr3_nt: TGTGCCAGCAGCCAAGTTCAGGGAGAGCAGTTCTTC
cdr3_aa: CASSQVQGEQFF

j_call: TRBJ2-7
d_call: TRBD2
clone_size: NA
v_call: TRBV29-1
cdr3_nt: TGCAGCGTCGTGGGGGGGGAAGCCTACGAGCAGTACTTC
cdr3_aa: CSVVGGEAYEQYF

j_call: TRBJ2-6
d_call: TRBD2
clone_size: NA
v_call: TRBV24-1
cdr3_nt: TGTGCCACCAGTGCCAAGGGAGGGGCTGGGGCCAACGTCCTGACTTTC
cdr3_aa: CATSAKGGAGANVLTF

j_call: TRBJ2-5
d_call: NA
clone_size: NA
v_call: TRBV2
cdr3_nt: TGTGCCAGCAGTGGTGTCAGACAAGAGACTCAGTACTTC
cdr3_aa: CASSGVRQETQYF

j_call: TRBJ2-1
d_call: NA
clone_size: few
v_call: TRBV28
cdr3_nt: TGTGCCAGCGTCCAACCGGTAGGAAGGAATGAGCAGTTCTTC
cdr3_aa: CASVQPVGRNEQFF

j_call: TRBJ2-3
d_call: NA
clone_size: NA
v_call: TRBV20-1
cdr3_nt: TGCAGTGCTTCCCCGCTAGGGGTTCGCACAGATACGCAGTATTTT
cdr3_aa: CSASPLGVRTDTQYF

j_call: TRBJ1-5
d_call: TRBD1
clone_size: NA
v_call: TRBV6-2/TRBV6-3
cdr3_nt: TGTGCCAGCAGTCGAAACAGGGGCGAGGATAGTCAGCCCCAGCATTTT
cdr3_aa: CASSRNRGEDSQPQHF

j_call: TRBJ2-7
d_call: NA
clone_size: NA
v_call: TRBV7-3
cdr3_nt: TGTGCCAGCAGCGCCGCAAGAAACTACGAGCAGTACTTC
cdr3_aa: CASSAARNYEQYF

j_call: TRBJ2-1
d_call: TRBD2
clone_size: few
v_call: TRBV25-1
cdr3_nt: TGTGCCAGCACAGTGAGGGATCTAGCGGGATCGTACAATGAGCAGTTCTTC
cdr3_aa: CASTVRDLAGSYNEQFF

j_call: TRBJ2-1
d_call: TRBD2
clone_size: NA
v_call: TRBV15
cdr3_nt: TGTGCCACCAGCAGAGTAGCGGGGGGACAGTACAATGAGCAGTTCTTC
cdr3_aa: CATSRVAGGQYNEQFF

j_call: TRBJ1-4
d_call: NA
clone_size: once
v_call: TRBV2
cdr3_nt: TGTGCCAGCAGTGAGGCCGGCGGGCAGCGGATGCTCAATGAAAAACTGTTTTTT
cdr3_aa: CASSEAGGQRMLNEKLFF

j_call: TRBJ1-4
d_call: NA
clone_size: NA
v_call: TRBV25-1
cdr3_nt: TGTGCCAGCAGTGAACCGGGACTGATTAATGAAAAACTGTTTTTT
cdr3_aa: CASSEPGLINEKLFF

j_call: TRBJ1-4
d_call: NA
clone_size: NA
v_call: TRBV10-2
cdr3_nt: TGCGCCAGCAGTGACATTAATGTAAAACTGTTTTTT
cdr3_aa: CASSDINVKLFF

j_call: TRBJ2-2
d_call: NA
clone_size: few
v_call: TRBV7-2
cdr3_nt: TGTGCCAGCAGTTTCCTCGGGGAGCTGTTTTTT
cdr3_aa: CASSFLGELFF